The present entry profiles one TCR beta chain with its context. Repertoires were generated with immunoSEQ multiplex PCR, while TCRdb's copy carries only in-frame clones and drops some. The repertoire holds about 330,000 clones, with roughly 90% as singletons. This sample is part of a study of blood T cell repertoires in COVID-19. The CDR3 covers 15 residues. Germline-derived CDR1 and CDR2 are KGHSH and LQKENI. With V trimmed by 3 bases and J by 6 bases, 5 bases remained unmatched. Material for sequencing was peripheral blood. This clonotype was obtained from a man aged 18-30 years who had recovered from COVID-19. The chain links TRBV18 to TRBJ1-2; 12 bases agree with TRBD1. The DNA of the CDR3 is TGTGCCAGCTCACCGCCGGGACAGGGGGCCCATGGCTACACCTTC. Translation: CASSPPGQGAHGYTF.